This T cell receptor (beta chain) was observed in a study of T cell changes during pregnancy in multiple sclerosis. The CDR3 spans 13 residues. V shed 0 bases and J shed 7 bases, with 9 bases lying between them. Per germline, CDR1 LGHNA and CDR2 YSLEER. Measured with immunoSEQ multiplex PCR; TCRdb has only the in-frame clones, and not every one. The sample includes 85,000 to 95,000 clones, roughly 91% of them seen just once. Here the sequenced sample was peripheral blood, taken after pregnancy. This chain links TRBV4-3 with TRBJ1-2; D remains ambiguous. This TCR was sampled from a female donor in good health, enrolled as a control in a pregnancy study. The CDR3 sequence is CASSQDLKSGYTF. CDR3 nucleotides: TGCGCCAGCAGCCAAGATCTGAAGAGTGGCTACACCTTC.